The rows below give T cell receptor beta chains drawn from one sample of a study of shared clonotypes between healthy human individuals. Assay used: immunoSEQ multiplex PCR; TCRdb lists only in-frame clones, some missing. Of under 1 million clones detected, about 96% appear once; the ten largest clones hold over 0.2%. The sample comprised naive CD8+ T cells sorted from blood. Source of these receptors: a man younger than 45 in good health. Both conserved end residues are part of each CDR3. The D gene is left open where the match is weak. Clone size is given for some rows only: seen once, a few or many times, or a class if the clone is expanded.

J	V	D	size	DNA	CDR3
TRBJ2-7	TRBV7-2	TRBD1	-	TGTGCCAGCAGCTCACCCGGGACAGTACTCTACGAGCAGTACTTC	CASSSPGTVLYEQYF
TRBJ2-3	TRBV7-9	TRBD2	-	TGTGCCAGCAGGACACTAGCGGGGGGGAACACAGATACGCAGTATTTT	CASRTLAGGNTDTQYF
TRBJ2-1	TRBV5-4	-	-	TGTGCCAGCAGCACGGACAGAGCCCCAGTTTATCAGGATGAGCAGTTCTTC	CASSTDRAPVYQDEQFF
TRBJ2-3	TRBV19	-	-	TGTGCCAGTAGTATAGTTGCGACTATTTCTGATACGCAGTATTTT	CASSIVATISDTQYF
TRBJ1-4	TRBV18	-	-	TGTGCCAGCTCGGCCTCCTTCGGGGCCTCTGCAACTAATGAAAAACTGTTTTTT	CASSASFGASATNEKLFF
TRBJ2-4	TRBV7-9	-	-	TGTGCCAGCAGCTTAGAGGACGGGAGAATTCAGTACTTC	CASSLEDGRIQYF
TRBJ2-1	TRBV7-9	TRBD2	-	TGTGCCAGCAGCTCTAGTCTAGCGGGAGGGTACAATGAGCAGTTCTTC	CASSSSLAGGYNEQFF
TRBJ2-5	TRBV11-3	TRBD2	-	TGTGCCAGCAGCTTAGGGACTAGCGGCCAAGAGACCCAGTACTTC	CASSLGTSGQETQYF
TRBJ1-4	TRBV11-2	-	-	TGTGCCAGCAGCCTATTCTGGGGTGCTAATGAAAAACTGTTTTTT	CASSLFWGANEKLFF
TRBJ1-1	TRBV6-6	-	once	TGTGCCAGCAGTTACTCTGGGGGTGGAACTGAAGCTTTCTTT	CASSYSGGGTEAFF
TRBJ1-2	TRBV9	TRBD1	-	TGTGCCAGCAGCGTCCGGACAGGCATCGGCTACACCTTC	CASSVRTGIGYTF
TRBJ2-7	TRBV11-2	TRBD2	once	TGTGCCAGCAGTCCCTTTGGCGGGGGTGGAGGTTACGAGCAGTACTTC	CASSPFGGGGGYEQYF
TRBJ2-3	TRBV11-2	TRBD2	-	TGTGCCAGCAGCTTAGGGCTAGCGGGAGCCACAGATACGCAGTATTTT	CASSLGLAGATDTQYF
TRBJ2-7	TRBV28	-	-	TGTGCCAGCAGCTTGACGGACGAGCAGTACTTC	CASSLTDEQYF
TRBJ1-2	TRBV2	-	-	TGTGCCAGCAGCGGACCACGGGTAGGCTACACCTTC	CASSGPRVGYTF
TRBJ2-1	TRBV7-6	TRBD2	-	TGTGCCAGCAGCTTAGGACCCCCCCTAGCGGGAGGTAACAATGAGCAGTTCTTC	CASSLGPPLAGGNNEQFF
TRBJ1-1	TRBV29-1	TRBD1	-	TGCAGCGTTGCCGGACAGGCCAATGAAGCTTTCTTT	CSVAGQANEAFF
TRBJ2-1	TRBV7-9	-	few	TGTGCCAGCAGCTTAGGGAATGAGCAGTTCTTC	CASSLGNEQFF
TRBJ1-1	TRBV30	TRBD1	-	TGTGCCTGGAGCGGAACAGGGGCTGAAGCTTTCTTT	CAWSGTGAEAFF
TRBJ2-5	TRBV9	TRBD1	-	TGTGCCAGCAGCGTAGGATCGATAGGTTTGCGGGACAGGGAGACCCAGTACTTC	CASSVGSIGLRDRETQYF
TRBJ2-3	TRBV5-1	-	-	TGCGCCAGCAGCTTGGGGCAGTTGGAGGTGGATACGCAGTATTTT	CASSLGQLEVDTQYF
TRBJ1-3	TRBV11-2	-	-	TGTGCCAGCAGCTTAGTCCCGGCTGGAAACACCATATATTTT	CASSLVPAGNTIYF
TRBJ1-1	TRBV7-9	-	once	TGTGCCAGCAGCTTAAGGGATTCGAACACTGAAGCTTTCTTT	CASSLRDSNTEAFF
TRBJ1-2	TRBV30	-	-	TGTGCCTGGAGTGCCACATTGGGCTATGGCTACACCTTC	CAWSATLGYGYTF
TRBJ2-7	TRBV28	-	-	TGTGCCAGCAGAGTATACGTGGCCCCCTACGAGCAGTACTTC	CASRVYVAPYEQYF
TRBJ2-7	TRBV4-3	-	-	TGCGTCAGCAGCCAAGACGCCTCCTACGAGCAGTACTTC	CVSSQDASYEQYF
TRBJ1-2	TRBV15	TRBD1	-	TGTGCCACCAGGGGGACAGGAGACTATGGCTACACCTTC	CATRGTGDYGYTF
TRBJ1-4	TRBV7-9	TRBD1	-	TGTGCCAGCAGCTTACCATCGGACAGGGAAAAACTGTTTTTT	CASSLPSDREKLFF
TRBJ2-7	TRBV29-1	-	-	TGCAGCGTCTTGGACCCGGGGATGGACGTGCCCAACGAGCAGTACTTC	CSVLDPGMDVPNEQYF
TRBJ2-5	TRBV9	TRBD1	-	TGTGCCAGCAGCTCCAGGGGGCGTTTTCAAGAGACCCAGTACTTC	CASSSRGRFQETQYF
TRBJ2-7	TRBV9	-	-	TGTGCCAGCAGCGTAGTTCTCGGGTGGGCAGGGGCATCCTACGAGCAGTACTTC	CASSVVLGWAGASYEQYF
TRBJ2-3	TRBV18	-	once	TGTGCCAGCTCACCGCCGACAGCTACAGATACGCAGTATTTT	CASSPPTATDTQYF